The rows below give T cell receptor beta chains drawn from one sample of a study of cytomegalovirus exposure and HLA in healthy donors. Data came from immunoSEQ multiplex PCR; TCRdb stores just in-frame clones and leaves some out. The sample has under 200,000 clones, roughly 96% seen once. Sequencing used PBMCs. The receptor source for this set is a young woman in good health and CMV-seronegative. CDR3s include the opening cysteine and the closing phenylalanine or tryptophan. D genes are given only for firm matches. Only part of the rows carry a size: once, few, many, or a class if the clone is expanded.

j_call,clone_size,v_call,d_call,cdr3_aa,cdr3_nt
TRBJ2-7,-,TRBV7-9,TRBD1,CASSHRQGAYYEQYF,TGTGCCAGCAGCCATAGACAGGGGGCCTACTACGAGCAGTACTTC
TRBJ2-7,-,TRBV21-1,-,CASSKGDRAVSYEQYF,TGTGCCAGCAGCAAAGGGGACAGGGCGGTCTCCTACGAGCAGTACTTC
TRBJ2-7,-,TRBV18,TRBD1,CASSGTDSYEQYF,TGTGCCAGCTCGGGGACAGACTCCTACGAGCAGTACTTC
TRBJ2-3,-,TRBV5-1,-,CASSLNRELSTDTQYF,TGCGCCAGCAGCTTAAACAGGGAACTTAGCACAGATACGCAGTATTTT
TRBJ2-1,-,TRBV9,TRBD2,CASSAPRTVSGGTYNEQFF,TGTGCCAGCAGCGCTCCACGCACCGTAAGCGGGGGGACCTACAATGAGCAGTTCTTC
TRBJ2-7,-,TRBV7-2,-,CASSFYLSSEQYF,TGTGCCAGCAGCTTCTACCTTTCCTCCGAGCAGTACTTC
TRBJ1-2,-,TRBV30,TRBD1,CACKDRAPYGYTF,TGTGCCTGCAAGGACAGGGCCCCTTATGGCTACACCTTC
TRBJ2-7,-,TRBV2,-,CASTIVTRRYEQYF,TGTGCCAGCACCATAGTTACGCGGAGGTACGAGCAGTACTTC
TRBJ1-2,once,TRBV6-6,-,CASHGREDYGYTF,TGTGCCAGCCACGGCAGGGAGGACTATGGCTACACCTTC
TRBJ2-5,-,TRBV9,TRBD2,CASSVEGSGTETQYF,TGTGCCAGCAGCGTAGAGGGTAGCGGGACGGAGACCCAGTACTTC
TRBJ1-4,-,TRBV19,-,CASRTPGASNEKLFF,TGTGCCAGTAGGACGCCAGGGGCCTCTAATGAAAAACTGTTTTTT
TRBJ1-1,-,TRBV6-5,-,CASSYSGLNTEAFF,TGTGCCAGCAGTTACTCGGGCTTGAACACTGAAGCTTTCTTT
TRBJ2-1,-,TRBV5-4,-,CASRAGGAYNEQFF,TGTGCCAGCAGGGCAGGCGGGGCTTACAATGAGCAGTTCTTC
TRBJ2-3,once,TRBV15,-,CATSSWREPPDTQYF,TGTGCCACCAGCAGTTGGAGGGAGCCCCCAGATACGCAGTATTTT
TRBJ1-1,few,TRBV7-8,-,CASSLALGKLNTEAFF,TGTGCCAGCAGCTTAGCGCTTGGAAAACTAAACACTGAAGCTTTCTTT
TRBJ1-5,few,TRBV6-6,TRBD1,CASSRGQETDQPQHF,TGTGCCAGCAGCCGGGGACAGGAGACGGATCAGCCCCAGCATTTT
TRBJ2-6,-,TRBV4-3,-,CASSQGEPGANVLTF,TGCGCCAGCAGCCAAGGGGAGCCTGGGGCCAACGTCCTGACTTTC
TRBJ2-1,-,TRBV29-1,TRBD2,CSVELGLAGGRGEQFF,TGCAGCGTTGAATTGGGGCTAGCGGGGGGGCGGGGTGAGCAGTTCTTC
TRBJ2-5,-,TRBV20-1,TRBD1,CSAHRGETQYF,TGCAGTGCGCACAGGGGGGAGACCCAGTACTTC
TRBJ1-2,-,TRBV9,TRBD1,CASSGGQGALVGYGYTF,TGTGCCAGCAGCGGCGGACAGGGGGCCTTGGTCGGCTATGGCTACACCTTC
TRBJ2-7,-,TRBV6-5,-,CASSYAYEQYF,TGTGCCAGCAGTTACGCGTACGAGCAGTACTTC
TRBJ2-2,-,TRBV7-3,-,CASSSTSIGAEGNTGELFF,TGTGCCAGCAGCTCCACCTCGATAGGGGCCGAAGGAAACACCGGGGAGCTGTTTTTT
TRBJ1-2,once,TRBV7-8,TRBD1,CASSLNVRGQGGYGYTF,TGTGCCAGCAGCTTGAACGTACGCGGACAGGGGGGATATGGCTACACCTTC